The T cell receptor beta chain under discussion was sequenced for a study of blood T cell repertoires in COVID-19. As originally analysed: Nucleated cell number was recorded as an estimate derived from reference gene primer amplification. Assay used: immunoSEQ multiplex PCR; TCRdb lists only in-frame clones, some missing. The V and J calls and clone size come from that table; D and trimming were worked out from the DNA. The table shows some 66,000 clones, with approximately 79% occurring only once. The CDR3 has 16 amino acids. Losses at the gene ends were 6 bases for V and 9 bases for J; bases not matched to a gene: 12. Germline V gives CDR1 SGHKS, CDR2 YYEKEE (reference sequence).

Sequenced sample: peripheral blood. The chain carries TRBV5-5 and TRBJ2-1; 13 bases match TRBD2. The origin of this receptor is a man aged 60 to 69 with acute or convalescent COVID-19. The chain's CDR3 is CASKLLGLAGMSEQFF. CDR3 nucleotide sequence: TGTGCCAGCAAGCTCCTGGGACTAGCGGGGATGAGTGAGCAGTTCTTC.